The 5 T cell receptor beta chains given below trace back to one sample, sequenced in a study of neoadjuvant nivolumab and ipilimumab in lung cancer. Only in-frame clones appear in the TCRdb table, and some are missing; sequencing was by immunoSEQ multiplex PCR. The repertoire has about 15,000 clones, around 77% of them found once; the top ten carry about 8%. This specimen was tumor tissue, taken after neoadjuvant nivolumab, alone or with ipilimumab, at or shortly before surgery. The receptors come from an adult with non-small cell lung cancer.

CDR3 DNA: TGCAGCGTTGCCACAGGTTATCCCTACGAGCAGTACTTC. Translation gives CSVATGYPYEQYF. J is TRBJ2-7 and V is TRBV29-1; D possibly corresponds to TRBD1 (5 bases). The CDR3 consists of 13 residues. The germline CDR1 and CDR2 sequences are SQVTM and ANQGSEA. Trimming pared 4 bases from V and 2 bases from J, leaving 12 bases between.

This clone was counted between two and nine times. This chain joins TRBV6-5 and TRBJ1-2; 7 nucleotides match TRBD1. The CDR3 is made up of 15 amino acids. Germline assignment: CDR1 MNHEY and CDR2 SVGAGI. The V segment lost 5 bases and the J segment 6 bases; nucleotides outside the gene matches: 12. CDR3 nucleotide sequence: TGTGCCAGCAGTGGTTACGCCACAGGGGCGGATGGCTACACCTTC. Translation: CASSGYATGADGYTF.

The chain has TRBV6-5 and TRBJ1-3, with D tentatively TRBD1 (5 bases). The CDR3 is 15 amino acids. V was pared by 2 bases and J by 2 bases, with 10 bases between. The germline V gene has CDR1 MNHEY and CDR2 SVGAGI. The DNA of the CDR3 is TGTGCCAGCAGTTACGGGGCGGCAGCTGGAAACACCATATATTTT. Its translation is CASSYGAAAGNTIYF.

This clone was recorded once. The chain is built from TRBV5-6 and TRBJ2-5, with TRBD1 identical over 7 bases. The CDR3 is 13 amino acids. The V gene's germline CDR1 is SGHDT and CDR2 YYEEEE. V trimming: 5 bases; J trimming: 4 bases; junction bases outside the gene matches: 5. The DNA for the CDR3 is TGTGCCAGCAGGACAGGGAGCCCAGAGACCCAGTACTTC. This codes for CASRTGSPETQYF.

This clone was detected only a few times. The same CDR3 arises from other DNA sequences in this sample as well. The rearrangement links TRBV6-5 to TRBJ2-7; D gene ambiguous. The CDR3 runs 9 residues. Germline V gene data show CDR1 as MNHEY and CDR2 as SVGAGI. Trimming cost V 8 bases and J 1 base, with 0 bases left between them. The CDR3 loop is CASSYEQYF. The CDR3 DNA is TGTGCCAGCTCCTACGAGCAGTACTTC.